Reported below is one TCR beta chain. Antigen unknown. This CDR3 comprises 16 residues. J lost 0 bases, V lost 5 bases, and 10 bases had no gene match. From germline, CDR1 is SGHTA and CDR2 FQGNSA. The data stem from a study of T cells after yellow fever vaccination. Study outcomes and limitations: The study noted that FACS-sorted repertoires could contain abundant clonotypes contaminating from the bulk population.

5'RACE template switching added a universal primer site and UMIs to TCR cDNA. TCRdb processed the 5' RACE reads anew with MiXCR; each CDR3 protein has one entry. The sample consists of over 300,000 distinct CDR3 sequences, around 6.8% of them appearing once. This specimen was PBMCs, taken 35 to 50 days after the first yellow fever vaccination. The V and J genes are TRBV7-2 and TRBJ2-7, with 7 positions matching TRBD2. This TCR was recovered from a man aged 18 to 35 who received the YFV17D yellow fever vaccine. DNA for the CDR3: TGTGCCAGCAGCCCCCGCCCCGGGACTATCTCCTACGAGCAGTACTTC. This sequence encodes CASSPRPGTISYEQYF.